The TCR beta chain described here comes from a study of blood T cell repertoires in COVID-19. Looking at the study overall: Acute-phase and convalescent COVID-19 samples originated in the United States, Italy and Spain. PBMCs, B-cell-depleted T cells, or T cells provided the cDNA or gDNA that made up the material.

Methods used by the authors: Amplification of reference gene primers was used by the study to estimate nucleated cell counts. Sequenced by immunoSEQ multiplex PCR; TCRdb stores in-frame clones only, minus some. V and J calls and clone size follow that table, whereas D and trimming were derived from the DNA. The sample yields approximately 130,000 clones, roughly 79% seen once. Germline CDR1 MNHEY, CDR2 SVGAGI. Trimming stripped 6 bases from V and 5 bases from J, with 16 bases between. The CDR3 runs to 15 residues. This sequence was found in a human donor in a cohort sampled during active COVID-19. The chain has TRBV6-5 and TRBJ1-4, with no clear D. Sequencing input: peripheral blood. The CDR3 loop reads CASSDLRGRNEKLFF. For the CDR3, the DNA is TGTGCCAGCAGCGACCTACGGGGAAGGAATGAAAAACTGTTTTTT.